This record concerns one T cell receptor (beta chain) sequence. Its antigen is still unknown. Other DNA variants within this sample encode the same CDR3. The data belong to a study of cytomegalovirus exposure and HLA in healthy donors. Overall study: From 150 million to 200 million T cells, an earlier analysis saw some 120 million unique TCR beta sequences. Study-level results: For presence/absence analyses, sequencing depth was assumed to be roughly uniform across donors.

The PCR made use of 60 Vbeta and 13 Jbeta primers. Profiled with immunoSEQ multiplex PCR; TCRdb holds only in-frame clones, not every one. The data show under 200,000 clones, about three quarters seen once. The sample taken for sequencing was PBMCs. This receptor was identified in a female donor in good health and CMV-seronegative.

The CDR3 is CASSPSQGTEAFF. Written as DNA, the CDR3 is TGTGCCAGCTCACCTTCCCAGGGGACTGAAGCTTTCTTT. The chain uses TRBV18 and TRBJ1-1; D is possibly TRBD1 (6 bases). The V end lost 3 bases, the J end lost 5 bases, and 10 bases lay between the germline ends. The germline CDR1 and CDR2 sequences are KGHSH and LQKENI. The CDR3 sequence is 13 residues long.